This TCR beta chain was captured by sequencing in a study of blood T cell repertoires in COVID-19. TCRdb's copy holds only in-frame clones and misses some; the assay was immunoSEQ multiplex PCR. The table has more than 70,000 clones, around nine tenths seen once. Germline assignment: CDR1 LNHNV and CDR2 YYDKDF (reference sequence). This CDR3 has 14 amino acids. V gave up 3 bases and J gave up 3 bases; unmatched junction bases: 3. The sequence derives from a man between 60 and 75 years old with acute or convalescent COVID-19. The chain links TRBV15 to TRBJ2-7; 9 bases are a match to TRBD1. Sequencing input: peripheral blood. CDR3 coding DNA: TGTGCCACCAGCAGGGGGACAGGGAACTACGAGCAGTACTTC. Its translation is CATSRGTGNYEQYF.